This TCR beta chain is from a study of CD8+CD57+ T cells in acquired aplastic anemia. The CDR3 runs 15 residues. Germline V gives CDR1 DFQATT, CDR2 SNEGSKA (reference sequence). V was pared by 5 bases and J by 5 bases, with 20 bases between. Whoever was chosen for sequencing had shown CD8+CD57+ cell expansion by flow cytometry. This clonotype was counted a single time. Template material for TCR beta VDJ and CDR3 profiling consisted of genomic DNA. TCRdb called the reads again in MiXCR, with one record for every CDR3 protein. This repertoire shows approximately 95,000 distinct CDR3 sequences, roughly two thirds found once; its top ten account for 65%.

The sequence came from a human donor with aplastic anemia. The sequenced sample was sorted CD4+, CD8+, or CD8+CD57+ T cells (not recorded which) from PBMCs. V and J are TRBV20-1 and TRBJ2-3; D perhaps matches TRBD2 (5 bases). The CDR3 protein is CSAPAVGRWGDTQYF. In DNA form, the CDR3 reads TGCAGTGCTCCTGCCGTGGGGAGATGGGGAGATACGCAGTATTTT.